This entry is about one T cell receptor (beta chain). Germline-derived CDR1 and CDR2 are DFQATT and SNEGSKA (reference sequence). The V and J ends lost 1 base and 0 bases respectively, with 8 bases between them. The CDR3 contains 14 residues. The data originate from a study of blood T cells in healthy people across ages. A J-beta primer mix and a sample-barcoded 5' primer were used in a second PCR of about 7 to 12 cycles. TCRdb ran MiXCR on the 5' RACE reads and lists one entry per CDR3 protein. This sample has some 860,000 distinct CDR3 sequences; 56% occur once, and the top ten carry around a quarter.

The receptor comes from a man aged 35 to 55 in good health. Specimen: blood. The rearrangement links TRBV20-1 to TRBJ2-3; D gene unclear. The CDR3, as DNA: TGCAGTGCTAGAGTGGCGACCAGCACAGATACGCAGTATTTT. Protein product: CSARVATSTDTQYF.